Listed below are T cell receptor beta chains from one sample, sequenced in a study of CD8 T cells in Susac syndrome. TCRdb re-derived calls from the immunoSEQ multiplex PCR reads in MiXCR, one entry per CDR3 protein. This sample has about 190,000 distinct CDR3 sequences; 85% to 95% occur once, and the top ten carry approximately 0.16%. Sequencing was performed on CD8+ T cells from PBMCs. These receptors came from a human donor with Susac syndrome. The CDR3 runs from the conserved cysteine through the conserved F or W. The order of the fields is V gene, D gene, clone size, J gene, CDR3 protein, CDR3 DNA. D genes are given only for firm matches. Size values are once, few and many counts, or a class for expanded clones, and some rows have none.

TRBV7-8	.	.	TRBJ2-1	CASTPVGGSYNEQFF	TGTGCCAGCACCCCCGTTGGGGGGTCTTACAATGAGCAGTTCTTC
TRBV4-1	TRBD2	.	TRBJ2-1	CASSISGAEQFF	TGCGCCAGCAGCATTAGCGGGGCTGAGCAGTTCTTC
TRBV28	.	.	TRBJ2-4	CASRKWKETKNIQYF	TGTGCCAGCAGGAAGTGGAAGGAAACTAAAAACATTCAGTACTTC
TRBV7-3	.	.	TRBJ2-5	CASSSAGGNQETQYF	TGTGCCAGCAGCTCCGCCGGGGGAAACCAAGAGACCCAGTACTTC
TRBV7-9	TRBD1	.	TRBJ2-7	CASSPGTEAYEQYF	TGTGCCAGCAGCCCCGGGACAGAAGCCTACGAGCAGTACTTC
TRBV6-5	TRBD1	.	TRBJ1-2	CARNRDSNYGYTF	TGTGCCAGGAACCGGGACAGTAACTATGGCTACACCTTC
TRBV12-5	.	.	TRBJ2-2	CASGLVVNTGELFF	TGTGCTAGTGGTTTAGTAGTGAACACCGGGGAGCTGTTTTTT
TRBV5-6	.	.	TRBJ2-5	CASSGDYQETQYF	TGTGCCAGCAGCGGGGACTACCAAGAGACCCAGTACTTC
TRBV15	TRBD1	.	TRBJ2-7	CATSHGTGGGEQYF	TGTGCCACCAGCCATGGGACAGGGGGAGGCGAGCAGTACTTC
TRBV20-1	.	.	TRBJ2-2	CSASEGLINTGELFF	TGCAGTGCCTCCGAGGGCCTCATCAACACCGGGGAGCTGTTTTTT
TRBV9	TRBD1	.	TRBJ1-6	CASSAPRGRGTLHF	TGTGCCAGCAGCGCACCAAGGGGGCGAGGGACCCTCCACTTT
TRBV20-1	TRBD1	.	TRBJ1-2	CSARHGRTGTYGYTF	TGCAGTGCTAGACACGGGAGGACAGGGACCTATGGCTACACCTTC
TRBV28	.	.	TRBJ1-5	CASSFGDAQPQHF	TGTGCCAGCAGTTTTGGGGATGCCCAGCCCCAGCATTTT
TRBV5-6	.	.	TRBJ2-6	CASSSRVGGANVLTF	TGTGCCAGCAGCTCCAGGGTTGGTGGGGCCAACGTCCTGACTTTC
TRBV5-4	.	.	TRBJ1-2	CASRSSVGYGYTF	TGTGCCAGCAGGTCCTCGGTTGGGTATGGCTACACCTTC
TRBV19	.	.	TRBJ1-1	CASSRARDLNTEAFF	TGTGCCAGTAGTAGGGCCAGGGATCTGAACACTGAAGCTTTCTTT
TRBV28	.	.	TRBJ1-1	CASSLRDMNTEAFF	TGTGCCAGCAGTTTGCGGGACATGAACACTGAAGCTTTCTTT
TRBV5-1	.	.	TRBJ2-5	CASSPEGVETQYF	TGCGCCAGCAGCCCGGAGGGGGTAGAGACCCAGTACTTC
TRBV12-3/TRBV12-4	.	.	TRBJ1-5	CASTEVGNNQPQHF	TGTGCCAGCACCGAGGTAGGGAACAATCAGCCCCAGCATTTT
TRBV9	TRBD2	.	TRBJ2-7	CASSVQAGGLYEQYF	TGTGCCAGCAGCGTACAAGCGGGGGGGCTTTACGAGCAGTACTTC
TRBV20-1	.	.	TRBJ2-4	CSARELNLAKNIQYF	TGCAGTGCTAGAGAACTCAACCTAGCCAAAAACATTCAGTACTTC
TRBV5-6	.	once	TRBJ1-1	CASSLGYRTEAFF	TGTGCCAGCAGCTTGGGGTATCGAACTGAAGCTTTCTTT
TRBV5-1	TRBD2	.	TRBJ2-1	CASSLLFSGLDNEQFF	TGCGCCAGCAGCTTGTTATTTTCGGGACTAGACAATGAGCAGTTCTTC
TRBV29-1	.	.	TRBJ2-5	CSVDGWSTGSQETQYF	TGCAGCGTTGACGGCTGGTCCACAGGTAGCCAAGAGACCCAGTACTTC
TRBV2	TRBD1	.	TRBJ2-6	CASSLRRDRTTRSGANVLTF	TGTGCCAGCAGTCTTCGGCGGGACAGGACAACACGCTCTGGGGCCAACGTCCTGACTTTC
TRBV12-3/TRBV12-4	.	.	TRBJ1-1	CASRPEGGSGTEAFF	TGTGCCAGCAGACCCGAAGGAGGTAGCGGCACTGAAGCTTTCTTT
TRBV14	.	.	TRBJ1-2	CASSQVLQSGYTF	TGTGCCAGCAGCCAAGTACTTCAGAGTGGCTACACCTTC
TRBV3-1	.	.	TRBJ2-4	CASSQVLGSKNIQYF	TGTGCCAGCAGCCAAGTACTGGGGTCCAAAAACATTCAGTACTTC
TRBV9	.	.	TRBJ2-3	CASSAGTSDSDTQYF	TGTGCCAGCAGCGCCGGGACTTCAGATTCAGATACGCAGTATTTT
TRBV20-1	.	.	TRBJ1-2	CSATEDSVYGYTF	TGCAGTGCGACTGAGGACAGCGTATATGGCTACACCTTC
TRBV9	.	.	TRBJ1-3	CASSVADRTWRGNTIYF	TGTGCCAGCAGCGTAGCTGATCGGACTTGGCGTGGAAACACCATATATTTT
TRBV20-1	TRBD1	.	TRBJ1-2	CSATTTRTGNYGYTF	TGCAGTGCTACAACGACCCGGACAGGAAACTATGGCTACACCTTC
TRBV9	.	.	TRBJ1-1	CASSARGEQTEAFF	TGTGCCAGCAGCGCCAGGGGTGAGCAGACTGAAGCTTTCTTT
TRBV5-1	TRBD1	.	TRBJ2-7	CASSLVEGAGEQYF	TGCGCCAGCAGCTTGGTCGAGGGGGCGGGCGAGCAGTACTTC
TRBV6-1	.	.	TRBJ1-1	CASNRARNTEGFF	TGTGCCAGCAACCGGGCCAGAAACACTGAAGGTTTCTTT
TRBV14	.	.	TRBJ2-1	CASSQRGNEQFF	TGTGCCAGCAGCCAGAGGGGTAATGAGCAGTTCTTC
TRBV5-1	.	.	TRBJ2-5	CASNFRIDQETQYF	TGCGCCAGCAATTTCCGAATTGATCAAGAGACCCAGTACTTC
TRBV4-1	TRBD1	.	TRBJ1-5	CASSLLGSTGANQPQHF	TGCGCCAGCAGCCTACTTGGGTCCACAGGGGCCAATCAGCCCCAGCATTTT
TRBV5-4	TRBD2	.	TRBJ2-1	CASHGEGNDFF	TGTGCCAGCCATGGGGAGGGAAATGACTTCTTC
TRBV11-2	.	.	TRBJ2-7	CASSSGNSYEQYF	TGTGCCAGCAGTTCAGGGAACTCCTACGAGCAGTACTTC
TRBV25-1	.	.	TRBJ2-1	CASSESEQFF	TGTGCCAGCAGTGAATCGGAGCAGTTCTTC
TRBV29-1	TRBD2	.	TRBJ2-1	CSLIPGTSGRNEQFF	TGCAGCCTTATTCCCGGGACTAGCGGGAGGAATGAGCAGTTCTTC
TRBV29-1	TRBD1	.	TRBJ1-5	CSVVIGGQVNQPQHF	TGCAGCGTTGTAATAGGGGGACAGGTCAATCAGCCCCAGCATTTT
TRBV28	TRBD1	.	TRBJ2-1	CASTAGGYYNEQFF	TGTGCCAGCACAGCAGGGGGCTACTACAATGAGCAGTTCTTC
TRBV6-1	TRBD1	.	TRBJ2-3	CATLKGDRPFGDTQYF	TGTGCCACCCTGAAGGGGGACAGACCTTTCGGGGATACGCAGTATTTT
TRBV27	.	.	TRBJ2-1	CASGRGRNEQFF	TGTGCCAGCGGTCGGGGTCGCAATGAGCAGTTCTTC
TRBV5-6	.	.	TRBJ2-1	CASSLGRVYNEQFF	TGTGCCAGCAGCTTGGGGCGAGTTTACAATGAGCAGTTCTTC
TRBV19	.	.	TRBJ2-7	CASSSTETYEQYF	TGTGCCAGTAGTAGCACAGAAACCTACGAGCAGTACTTC
TRBV3-1	TRBD1	once	TRBJ2-5	CASSQSSDRDETQYF	TGTGCCAGCAGCCAGTCTTCGGACAGGGATGAGACCCAGTACTTC
TRBV23-1	.	.	TRBJ2-7	CARFHEQYF	TGCGCCAGATTCCACGAGCAGTACTTC
TRBV27	.	once	TRBJ2-7	CASSPIGPYEQYF	TGTGCCAGCAGCCCCATAGGCCCATACGAGCAGTACTTC
TRBV28	.	.	TRBJ2-7	CASSLGRVSYEQYF	TGTGCCAGCAGTTTGGGACGGGTGTCCTACGAGCAGTACTTC
TRBV11-2	.	.	TRBJ2-4	CASSFVRAKNIQYF	TGTGCCAGCAGCTTTGTTAGAGCCAAAAACATTCAGTACTTC
TRBV3-1	TRBD2	.	TRBJ2-2	CASSQQTSGGIDTGELFF	TGTGCCAGCAGCCAACAGACTAGCGGGGGGATTGACACCGGGGAGCTGTTTTTT
TRBV19	.	once	TRBJ2-3	CASTYTSTDTQYF	TGTGCCAGCACCTACACTAGCACAGATACGCAGTATTTT
TRBV12-5	.	.	TRBJ2-1	CASGLVFRVGNEQFF	TGTGCTAGTGGTTTGGTATTCAGGGTCGGTAATGAGCAGTTCTTC
TRBV30	.	.	TRBJ1-2	CAWSGVGGNYGYTF	TGTGCCTGGAGCGGAGTTGGGGGGAACTATGGCTACACCTTC
TRBV4-1	.	.	TRBJ1-5	CASSPLGRGGNQPQHF	TGCGCCAGCAGCCCCCTTGGGAGGGGAGGGAATCAGCCCCAGCATTTT
TRBV9	.	.	TRBJ2-2	CASSSLGQFSTGELFF	TGTGCCAGCAGCTCCCTAGGACAGTTTTCGACCGGGGAGCTGTTTTTT
TRBV28	.	.	TRBJ2-7	CASSWEVDGEEQYF	TGTGCCAGCAGTTGGGAAGTTGACGGAGAAGAGCAGTACTTC